This TCR beta chain was sequenced in a study of blood T cell repertoires in COVID-19. About the study: T cells, B-cell-depleted T cells, or PBMCs supplied cDNA or gDNA.

V was shortened by 5 bases and J by 1 base, with 8 bases between the two germline ends. Germline-derived CDR1 and CDR2 are LGHDT and YNNKEL (reference sequence). This CDR3 is 13 amino acids long. This clone was recorded a few times. Measured with immunoSEQ multiplex PCR; TCRdb has only the in-frame clones, and not every one. The table lists 40,000 to 55,000 clones, about four fifths of them singletons. The clonotype was recovered from a human donor in a cohort sampled during active COVID-19. The J gene is TRBJ1-1, the V gene TRBV3-1 (or the pseudogene TRBV3-2); D gene ambiguous. The sample comprised peripheral blood. CDR3 region: CASSLYRNTEAFF. Here the CDR3 DNA reads TGTGCCAGCAGCTTGTACAGGAACACTGAAGCTTTCTTT.